These T cell receptor beta chains were read from a single sample in a study of T cells in Graves' hyperthyroidism and ophthalmopathy. TCRdb re-called the multiplex PCR reads through MiXCR, storing one row per CDR3 protein. Of fewer than 350,000 distinct CDR3 sequences detected, 12% to 15% appear once; the ten largest clones hold under 35%. The sample taken for sequencing was blood. These receptors were taken from a woman aged 50 to 60 with Graves' hyperthyroidism that later progressed to Graves' ophthalmopathy. The CDR3 runs from the conserved cysteine through the conserved F or W. The D gene is left open where the match is weak. Only some rows state a clone size, as once, few, many or a class for expanded clones.

>.|many|TRBV5-6|TRBJ2-7
TGTGCCAGCAGCCTTTGGGAACAGATCGAGCAGTACTTC
CASSLWEQIEQYF
>TRBD1|many|TRBV20-1|TRBJ1-2
TGCAGTGCTACGGGCCGGGACAGGGCGGGCTATGGCTACACCTTC
CSATGRDRAGYGYTF
>.|many|TRBV27|TRBJ1-5
TGTGCCAGCGGTTATAGGCCACGCGGTAGCAATCAGCCCCAGCATTTT
CASGYRPRGSNQPQHF
>TRBD1|many|TRBV28|TRBJ1-2
TGTGCCAGCAGCTCTCCCGACAGGGTTCGCTATGGCTACACCTTC
CASSSPDRVRYGYTF
>.|many|TRBV29-1|TRBJ1-1
TGCAGCGTTGCTTTTGACACTGAAGCTTTCTTT
CSVAFDTEAFF
>TRBD1|.|TRBV5-4|TRBJ1-5
TGTGCCAGCAGCACTGGGACAGGTTGGAATCAGCCCCAGCATTTT
CASSTGTGWNQPQHF
>TRBD1|.|TRBV5-1|TRBJ2-7
TGTGCCAGCAGGTCCCGGGACAGGGCCTACGAGCAGTACTTC
CASRSRDRAYEQYF
>.|many|TRBV28|TRBJ2-5
TGTGCCAGCAGTTTATTTGTGGATCAAGAGACCCAGTACTTC
CASSLFVDQETQYF
>.|many|TRBV12-3/TRBV12-4|TRBJ2-2
TGTGCCAGCAGTTTAGCGCAAAGCCAGACGGGTACTGGGGAGCTGTTTTTT
CASSLAQSQTGTGELFF
>.|.|TRBV12-3/TRBV12-4|TRBJ2-3
TGTGCCAGCAGTTTAAGGGTGGCAGATACGCAGTATTTT
CASSLRVADTQYF
>TRBD2|many|TRBV20-1|TRBJ2-1
TGCAGTGCTAGGCTAGCGGGAGGGGGGTACAATGAGCAGTTCTTC
CSARLAGGGYNEQFF
>.|many|TRBV5-1|TRBJ2-1
TGCGCCAGCAGCTTGGGGGGACCTAAGGTCGATGAGCAGTTCTTC
CASSLGGPKVDEQFF
>TRBD2|.|TRBV24-1|TRBJ2-1
TGTGCCACCAGTGATTCGGGACTAGTCGACAATGAGCAGTTCTTC
CATSDSGLVDNEQFF
>.|many|TRBV3-1|TRBJ2-2
TGTGCCAGCAGCCAAGACCCCGGCGGGGAGCTGTTTTTT
CASSQDPGGELFF
>TRBD2|.|TRBV7-3|TRBJ2-3
TGTGCCAGCAGCTTACAAGCGGGGGCCTCGGTTGGTACGCAGTATTTT
CASSLQAGASVGTQYF
>TRBD2|.|TRBV5-1|TRBJ2-5
TGCGCCAGCAGCTTGTCTGCAGCGGGGTTGGAGACCCAGTACTTC
CASSLSAAGLETQYF
>.|many|TRBV7-3|TRBJ2-6
TGTGCCAGCCGCGAGGGAACTGGGGCCAACGTCCTGACTTTC
CASREGTGANVLTF
>.|many|TRBV5-1|TRBJ1-1
TGCGCCAGCAGCTCCCAAGAGTTGCACACTGAAGCTTTCTTT
CASSSQELHTEAFF
>.|many|TRBV7-9|TRBJ2-2
TGTGCCAGCAGCTCGGCCGGGACATCCTACCTCACCGGGGAGCTGTTTTTT
CASSSAGTSYLTGELFF
>.|many|TRBV12-3/TRBV12-4|TRBJ2-2
TGTGCCAGCAGACGTGGATGGAAGACGAACACCGGGGAGCTGTTTTTT
CASRRGWKTNTGELFF
>.|many|TRBV12-3/TRBV12-4|TRBJ1-2
TGTGCCAGCAGTTTAGTCCTAGGTTATTATGGCTACACCTTC
CASSLVLGYYGYTF
>TRBD2|.|TRBV7-9|TRBJ2-6
TGTGCCAGCAGCTTAATGGGAGGGCCGGGAGGGGCCAACGTCCTGACTTTC
CASSLMGGPGGANVLTF
>TRBD2|few|TRBV29-1|TRBJ2-7
TGCAGCGTTGAAGTTAATGCGGGAGTGGAGCAGTACTTC
CSVEVNAGVEQYF
>TRBD1|many|TRBV5-1|TRBJ1-1
TGCGCCAGCCGCCTACTAGGGGGCGTTGGCACTGAAGCTTTCTTT
CASRLLGGVGTEAFF
>TRBD2|.|TRBV20-1|TRBJ2-2
TGCAGTGCTAGAGCGACGACTAGCGGGGGAGCGAACACCGGGGAGCTGTTTTTT
CSARATTSGGANTGELFF
>.|many|TRBV18|TRBJ2-3
TGTGCCAGCTCACCGTCAGGGTTACGTCGAGGAGATACGCAGTATTTT
CASSPSGLRRGDTQYF
>.|many|TRBV5-1|TRBJ2-7
TGCGCCAGCAGCTCCGGGACACAGCAATCCGAGCAGTACTTC
CASSSGTQQSEQYF
>.|.|TRBV6-1|TRBJ1-1
TGTGCCAGCAGTGAGTGGCAGGATGAAGCTTTCTTT
CASSEWQDEAFF
>.|.|TRBV6-5|TRBJ2-2
TGTGCCAGCAGTTACTCATCTGGGCAGGGAGAGAACACCGGGGAGCTGTTTTTT
CASSYSSGQGENTGELFF
>.|few|TRBV29-1|TRBJ1-1
TGCAGCGTTGTTGGTGGTATGGGAAACACTGAAGCTTTCTTT
CSVVGGMGNTEAFF
>TRBD2|many|TRBV24-1|TRBJ2-1
TGTGCCACCAGTGGCTGGACTAGCGGAATTAATGAGCAGTTCTTC
CATSGWTSGINEQFF
>.|many|TRBV27|TRBJ2-7
TGTGCCAGCAGTTTAAACGGTGTCGAGCAGTACTTC
CASSLNGVEQYF
>TRBD2|many|TRBV5-1|TRBJ2-7
TGCGCCAGCAGCTTGGTTCTAGCGGGGACCTACGAGCAGTACTTC
CASSLVLAGTYEQYF
>TRBD1|.|TRBV5-1|TRBJ1-1
TGCGCCAGCAGCCCACGGACAGGGGAGGGCACTGAAGCTTTCTTT
CASSPRTGEGTEAFF
>TRBD1|many|TRBV12-3/TRBV12-4|TRBJ2-2
TGTGCCAGCAGAACAGGGGCCTTGAACACCGGGGAGCTGTTTTTT
CASRTGALNTGELFF
>.|few|TRBV3-1|TRBJ1-3
TGTGCCAGCACCTTCGGACACTCTGGAAACACCATATATTTT
CASTFGHSGNTIYF
>TRBD1|many|TRBV12-5|TRBJ1-1
TGTGCTAGTGCCTTGACAGGGGCAAACACTGAAGCTTTCTTT
CASALTGANTEAFF
>.|.|TRBV6-5|TRBJ2-7
TGTGCCAGCAGTTACTCCACTCGAGTAGAGGTACACGAGCAGTACTTC
CASSYSTRVEVHEQYF
>.|.|TRBV29-1|TRBJ2-3
TGCAGCGTTGAAGGGAGCCGCAGCGGGAGCACAGATACGCAGTATTTT
CSVEGSRSGSTDTQYF
>TRBD1|.|TRBV5-1|TRBJ2-1
TGCGCCAGCAGCTTAAGGACAGGGTCGGATGAGCAGTTCTTC
CASSLRTGSDEQFF
>.|few|TRBV7-3|TRBJ2-2
TGTGCCAGCAGCCCAGGGGACACCTCCGGGGAGCTGTTTTTT
CASSPGDTSGELFF
>.|many|TRBV15|TRBJ2-7
TGTGCCACCAGCAGTACAGACGCAGGCTACGAGCAGTACTTC
CATSSTDAGYEQYF
>.|few|TRBV18|TRBJ2-7
TGTGCCAGCTCACCACGTTCTACCACCTACGAGCAGTACTTC
CASSPRSTTYEQYF
>.|many|TRBV20-1|TRBJ2-1
TGCAGTGCTTCTGCGGGAAACAACTACAATGAGCAGTTCTTC
CSASAGNNYNEQFF
>.|.|TRBV4-1|TRBJ2-5
TGCGCCAGCAGCCGGTCCGGGTCCTCATACTTC
CASSRSGSSYF
>.|many|TRBV2|TRBJ2-2
TGTGCCAGCGAACAGGGGAACACCGGGGAGCTGTTTTTT
CASEQGNTGELFF